This T cell receptor (beta chain) appears in the sequencing data of a study of T cell repertoires in cytomegalovirus infection. This clonotype was counted a few times. The CDR3 loop spans 15 amino acids. The germline gives CDR1 LGHNT, CDR2 FRNRAP. Trimming at V came to 5 bases and at J to 4 bases, leaving 7 bases not matched to a gene. Each CDR3 protein gets one entry after TCRdb re-called the reads with MiXCR. The repertoire holds 450,000 to 550,000 distinct CDR3 sequences, 16% seen once, with 20% to 30% in the top ten. Material for sequencing was CD8+ T cells from PBMCs. The TCR sequence derives from a human donor in good health (CMV status not recorded). Some clones in this sample may be carry-over from other donors' samples. This sequence joins TRBV12-5 and TRBJ2-3; 9 bases line up with TRBD1. CDR3 loop: CASGPTGGNADTQYF. CDR3 DNA sequence: TGTGCTAGTGGTCCCACAGGGGGCAATGCAGATACGCAGTATTTT.